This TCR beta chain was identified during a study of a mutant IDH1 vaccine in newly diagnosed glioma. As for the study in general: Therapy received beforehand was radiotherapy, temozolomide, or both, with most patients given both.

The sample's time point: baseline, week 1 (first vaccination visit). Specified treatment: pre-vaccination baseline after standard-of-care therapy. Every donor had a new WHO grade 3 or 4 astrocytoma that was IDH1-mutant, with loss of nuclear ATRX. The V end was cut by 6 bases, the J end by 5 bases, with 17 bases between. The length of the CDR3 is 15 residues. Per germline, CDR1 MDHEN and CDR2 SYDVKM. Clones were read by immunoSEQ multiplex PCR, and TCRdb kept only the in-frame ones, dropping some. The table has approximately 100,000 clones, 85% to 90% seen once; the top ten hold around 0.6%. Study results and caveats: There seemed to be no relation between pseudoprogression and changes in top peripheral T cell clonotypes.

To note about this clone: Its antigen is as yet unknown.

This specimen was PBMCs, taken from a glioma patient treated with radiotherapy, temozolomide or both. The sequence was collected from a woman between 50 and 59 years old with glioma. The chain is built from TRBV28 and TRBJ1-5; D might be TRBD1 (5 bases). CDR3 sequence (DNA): TGTGCCAGCAGCCGCGGACGGGGGGGGTATCAGCCCCAGCATTTT. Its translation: CASSRGRGGYQPQHF.